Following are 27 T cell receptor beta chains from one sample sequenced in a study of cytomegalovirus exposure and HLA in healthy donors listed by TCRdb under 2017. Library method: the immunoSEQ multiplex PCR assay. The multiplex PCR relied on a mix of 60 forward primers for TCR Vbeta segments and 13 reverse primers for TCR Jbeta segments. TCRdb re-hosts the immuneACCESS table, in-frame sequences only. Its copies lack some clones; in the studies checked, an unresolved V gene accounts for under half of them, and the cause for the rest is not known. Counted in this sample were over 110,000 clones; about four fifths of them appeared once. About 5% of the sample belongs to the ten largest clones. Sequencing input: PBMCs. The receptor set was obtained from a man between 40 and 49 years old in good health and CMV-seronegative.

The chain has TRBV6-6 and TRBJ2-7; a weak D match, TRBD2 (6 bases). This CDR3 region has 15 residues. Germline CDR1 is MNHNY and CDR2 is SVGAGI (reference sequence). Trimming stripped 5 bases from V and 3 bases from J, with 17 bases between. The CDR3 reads CASSTPGLTNYEQYF. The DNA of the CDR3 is TGTGCCAGCAGTACACCGGGACTTACTAACTACGAGCAGTACTTC.

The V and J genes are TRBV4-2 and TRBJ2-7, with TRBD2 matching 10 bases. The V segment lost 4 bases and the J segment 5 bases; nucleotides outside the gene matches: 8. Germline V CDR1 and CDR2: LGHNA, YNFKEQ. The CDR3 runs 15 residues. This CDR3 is CASSRSGGLANEQYF. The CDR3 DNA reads TGTGCCAGCAGCCGCAGCGGGGGACTAGCGAACGAGCAGTACTTC.

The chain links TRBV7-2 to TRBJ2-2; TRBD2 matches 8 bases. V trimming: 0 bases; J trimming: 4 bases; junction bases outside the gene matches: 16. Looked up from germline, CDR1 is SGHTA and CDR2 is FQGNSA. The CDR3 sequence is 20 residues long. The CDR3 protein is CASSLALAGSAAVSTGELFF. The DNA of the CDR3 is TGTGCCAGCAGCTTAGCCCTAGCGGGCTCGGCGGCGGTCTCCACCGGGGAGCTGTTTTTT. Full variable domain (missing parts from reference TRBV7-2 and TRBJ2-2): GAGVSQSPSNKVTEKGKDVELRCDPISGHTALYWYRQSLGQGLEFLIYFQGNSAPDKSGLPSDRFSAERTGGSVSTLTIQRTQQEDSAVYLCASSLALAGSAAVSTGELFFGEGSRLTVL.

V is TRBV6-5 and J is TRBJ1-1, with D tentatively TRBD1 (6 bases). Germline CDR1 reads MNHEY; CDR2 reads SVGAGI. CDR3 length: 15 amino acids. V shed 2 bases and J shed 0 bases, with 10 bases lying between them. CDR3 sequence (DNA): TGTGCCAGCAGTTACCGCGGACAGTTGAACACTGAAGCTTTCTTT. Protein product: CASSYRGQLNTEAFF.

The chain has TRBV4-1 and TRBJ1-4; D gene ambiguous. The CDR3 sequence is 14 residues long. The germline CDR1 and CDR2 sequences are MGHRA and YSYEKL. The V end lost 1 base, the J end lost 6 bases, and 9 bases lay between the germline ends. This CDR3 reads CASSQVLVDEKLFF. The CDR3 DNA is TGCGCCAGCAGCCAAGTTCTAGTGGATGAAAAACTGTTTTTT.

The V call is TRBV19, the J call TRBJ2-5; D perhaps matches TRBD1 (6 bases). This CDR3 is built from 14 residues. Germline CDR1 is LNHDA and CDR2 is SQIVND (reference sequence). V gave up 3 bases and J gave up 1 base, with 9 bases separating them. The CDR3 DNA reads TGTGCCAGTAGTATTGGACAGTCCCAAGAGACCCAGTACTTC. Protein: CASSIGQSQETQYF.

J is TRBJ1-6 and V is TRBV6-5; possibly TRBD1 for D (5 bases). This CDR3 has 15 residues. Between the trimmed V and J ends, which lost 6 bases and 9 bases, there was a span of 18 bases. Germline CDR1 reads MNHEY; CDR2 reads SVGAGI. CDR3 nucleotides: TGTGCCAGCAGCCCCCCTGGGGGGAATACTTCACCCCTCCACTTT. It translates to CASSPPGGNTSPLHF.

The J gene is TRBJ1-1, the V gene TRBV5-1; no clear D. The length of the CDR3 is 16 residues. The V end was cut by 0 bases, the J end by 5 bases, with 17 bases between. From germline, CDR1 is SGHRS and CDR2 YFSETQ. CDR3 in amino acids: CASSLGSGRLRTEAFF. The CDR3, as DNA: TGCGCCAGCAGCTTGGGAAGCGGCAGGTTAAGGACTGAAGCTTTCTTT.

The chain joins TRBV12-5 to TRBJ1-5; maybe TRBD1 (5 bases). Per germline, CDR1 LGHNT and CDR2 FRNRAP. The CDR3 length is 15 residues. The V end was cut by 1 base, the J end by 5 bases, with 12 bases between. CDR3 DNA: TGTGCTAGTGGTTTGGCCCGGGGGGAGGATCAGCCCCAGCATTTT. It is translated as CASGLARGEDQPQHF.

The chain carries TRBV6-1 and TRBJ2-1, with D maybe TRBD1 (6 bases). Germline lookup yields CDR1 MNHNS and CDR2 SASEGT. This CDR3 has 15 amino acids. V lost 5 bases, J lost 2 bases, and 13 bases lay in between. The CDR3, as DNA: TGTGCCAGCAGTCCCCGAGGGGGACCCTACAATGAGCAGTTCTTC. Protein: CASSPRGGPYNEQFF.

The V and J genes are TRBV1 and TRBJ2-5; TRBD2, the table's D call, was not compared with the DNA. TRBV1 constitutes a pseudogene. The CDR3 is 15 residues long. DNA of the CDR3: TGCACCAGCCGGATAGGGGAGGGACGCCAAGAGACCCAGTACTTC. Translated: CTSRIGEGRQETQYF.

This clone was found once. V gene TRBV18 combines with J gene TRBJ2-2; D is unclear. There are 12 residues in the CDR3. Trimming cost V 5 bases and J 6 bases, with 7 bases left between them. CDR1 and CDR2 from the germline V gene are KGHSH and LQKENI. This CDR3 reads CASSEVAGELFF. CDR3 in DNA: TGTGCCAGCTCAGAGGTGGCCGGGGAGCTGTTTTTT.

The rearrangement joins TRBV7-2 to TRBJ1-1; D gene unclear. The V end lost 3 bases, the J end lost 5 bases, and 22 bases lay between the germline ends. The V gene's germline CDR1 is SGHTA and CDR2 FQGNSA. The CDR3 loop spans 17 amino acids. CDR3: CASSLNQVQARNTEAFF. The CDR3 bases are TGTGCCAGCAGCTTGAATCAGGTGCAGGCCAGGAATACTGAAGCTTTCTTT. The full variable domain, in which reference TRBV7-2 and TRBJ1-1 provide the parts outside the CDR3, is GAGVSQSPSNKVTEKGKDVELRCDPISGHTALYWYRQSLGQGLEFLIYFQGNSAPDKSGLPSDRFSAERTGGSVSTLTIQRTQQEDSAVYLCASSLNQVQARNTEAFFGQGTRLTVV.

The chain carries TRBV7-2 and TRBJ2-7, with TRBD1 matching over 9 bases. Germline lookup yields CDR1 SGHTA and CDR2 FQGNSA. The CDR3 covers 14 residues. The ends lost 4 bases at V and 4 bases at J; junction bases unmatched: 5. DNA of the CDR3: TGTGCCAGCAGCTGGGGACAGGGCTTATACGAGCAGTACTTC. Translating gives CASSWGQGLYEQYF.

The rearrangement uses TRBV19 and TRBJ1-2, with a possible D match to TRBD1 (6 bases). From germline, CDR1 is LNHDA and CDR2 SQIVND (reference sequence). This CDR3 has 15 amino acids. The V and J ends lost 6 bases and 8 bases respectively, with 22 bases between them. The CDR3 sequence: CASSRNRETSQGYTF. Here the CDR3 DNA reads TGTGCCAGTAGCCGAAACAGGGAGACGAGTCAAGGCTACACCTTC.

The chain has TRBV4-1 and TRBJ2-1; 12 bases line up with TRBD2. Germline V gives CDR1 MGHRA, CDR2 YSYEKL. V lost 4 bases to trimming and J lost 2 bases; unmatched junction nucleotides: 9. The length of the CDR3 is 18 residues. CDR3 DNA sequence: TGCGCCAGCAGCCCGAACGTCGCTAGCGGGGGGGCCTACAATGAGCAGTTCTTC. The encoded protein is CASSPNVASGGAYNEQFF.

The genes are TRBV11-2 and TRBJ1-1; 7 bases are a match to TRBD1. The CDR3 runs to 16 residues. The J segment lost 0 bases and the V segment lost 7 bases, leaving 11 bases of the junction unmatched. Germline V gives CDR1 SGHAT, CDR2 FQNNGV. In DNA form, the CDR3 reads TGTGCCAGCAACTCGATTGACAGGGATATGAACACTGAAGCTTTCTTT. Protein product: CASNSIDRDMNTEAFF.

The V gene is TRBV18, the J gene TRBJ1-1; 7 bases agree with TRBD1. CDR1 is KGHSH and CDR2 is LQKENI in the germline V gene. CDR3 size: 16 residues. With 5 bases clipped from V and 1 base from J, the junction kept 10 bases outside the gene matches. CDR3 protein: CASSAGQIWGNTEAFF. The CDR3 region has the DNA TGTGCCAGCTCAGCGGGACAGATATGGGGGAACACTGAAGCTTTCTTT.

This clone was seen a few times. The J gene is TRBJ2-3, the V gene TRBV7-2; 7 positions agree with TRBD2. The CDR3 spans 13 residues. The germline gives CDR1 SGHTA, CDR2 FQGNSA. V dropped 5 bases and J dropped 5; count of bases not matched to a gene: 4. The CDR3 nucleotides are TGTGCCAGCAGCCCAACTAGCGTAGATACGCAGTATTTT. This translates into CASSPTSVDTQYF.

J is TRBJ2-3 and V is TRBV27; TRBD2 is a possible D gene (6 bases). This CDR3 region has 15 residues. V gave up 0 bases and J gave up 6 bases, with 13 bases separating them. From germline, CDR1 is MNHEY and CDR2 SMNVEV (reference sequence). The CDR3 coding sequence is TGTGCCAGCAGTTTATCGATGTTTCGGGGGGATACGCAGTATTTT. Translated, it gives CASSLSMFRGDTQYF.

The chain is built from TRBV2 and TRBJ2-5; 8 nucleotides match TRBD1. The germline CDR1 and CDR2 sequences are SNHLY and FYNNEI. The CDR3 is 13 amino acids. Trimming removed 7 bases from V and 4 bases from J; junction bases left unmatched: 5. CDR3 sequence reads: CASTDRAIETQYF. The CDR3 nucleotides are TGTGCCAGCACGGACAGGGCCATAGAGACCCAGTACTTC.

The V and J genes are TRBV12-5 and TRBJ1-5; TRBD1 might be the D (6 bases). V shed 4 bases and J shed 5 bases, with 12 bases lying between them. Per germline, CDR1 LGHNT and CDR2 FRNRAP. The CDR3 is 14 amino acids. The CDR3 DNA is TGTGCTAGTGGTTCACAGGGCTTCCATCAGCCCCAGCATTTT. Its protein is CASGSQGFHQPQHF.

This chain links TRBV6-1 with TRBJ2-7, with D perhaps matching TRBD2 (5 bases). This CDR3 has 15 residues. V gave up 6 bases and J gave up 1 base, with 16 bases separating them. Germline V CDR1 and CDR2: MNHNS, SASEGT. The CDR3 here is CASRSQLGGSYEQYF. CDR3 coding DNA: TGTGCCAGCAGATCCCAGCTCGGCGGGTCCTACGAGCAGTACTTC.

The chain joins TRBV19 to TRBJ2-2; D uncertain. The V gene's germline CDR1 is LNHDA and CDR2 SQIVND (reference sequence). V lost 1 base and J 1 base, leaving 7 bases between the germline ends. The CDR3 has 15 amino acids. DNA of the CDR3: TGTGCCAGTAGTATAGGCGCAGGGAACACCGGGGAGCTGTTTTTT. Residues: CASSIGAGNTGELFF. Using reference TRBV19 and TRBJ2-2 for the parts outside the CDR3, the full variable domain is DGGITQSPKYLFRKEGQNVTLSCEQNLNHDAMYWYRQDPGQGLRLIYYSQIVNDFQKGDIAEGYSVSREKKESFPLTVTSAQKNPTAFYLCASSIGAGNTGELFFGEGSRLTVL.

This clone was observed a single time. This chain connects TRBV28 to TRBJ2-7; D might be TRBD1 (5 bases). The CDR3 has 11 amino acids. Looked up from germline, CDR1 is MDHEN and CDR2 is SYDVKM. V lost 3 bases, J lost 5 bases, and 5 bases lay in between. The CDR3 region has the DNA TGTGCCAGCAGTTTCAGGGACGAGCAGTACTTC. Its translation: CASSFRDEQYF.

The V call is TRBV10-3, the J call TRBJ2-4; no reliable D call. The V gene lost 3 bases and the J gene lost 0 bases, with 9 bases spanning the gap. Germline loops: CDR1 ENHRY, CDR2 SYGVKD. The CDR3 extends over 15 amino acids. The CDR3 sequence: CAISDENLAKNIQYF. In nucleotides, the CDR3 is TGTGCCATCAGTGATGAGAATCTAGCCAAAAACATTCAGTACTTC.

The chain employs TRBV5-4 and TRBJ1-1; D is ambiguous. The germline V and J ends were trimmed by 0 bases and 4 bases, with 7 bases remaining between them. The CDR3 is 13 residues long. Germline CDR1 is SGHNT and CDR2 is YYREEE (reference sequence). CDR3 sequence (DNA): TGTGCCAGCAGCTTGGAGTTGAGCACTGAAGCTTTCTTT. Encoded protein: CASSLELSTEAFF.